This T cell receptor (beta chain) appears in the sequencing data of a study of blood T cells in healthy people across ages. Then a second PCR, running about 6 to 12 cycles, was carried out with a sample-barcoded 5' primer and a J-beta primer mix. TCRdb called the 5' RACE reads again in MiXCR, with one record for every CDR3 protein. The sample shows about 640,000 distinct CDR3 sequences, approximately 30% of them seen only once. V lost 0 bases and J lost 8; bases outside the gene matches: 9. CDR1 and CDR2 (germline): DFQATT, SNEGSKA (reference sequence). The CDR3 extends over 17 amino acids. This clonotype was detected ten times or more.

The TCR originated in an elderly woman in good health. The chain carries TRBV20-1 and TRBJ2-1; TRBD2 agrees at 14 bases. The sample consisted of blood. The CDR3 DNA sequence: TGCAGTGCTAGAGATCCTTTGACTAGCGGGGGGGCTTATGAGCAGTTCTTC. Protein product: CSARDPLTSGGAYEQFF.